This T cell receptor beta chain was observed in a study of identical twins. TCRdb ran MiXCR on the 5' RACE reads and lists one entry per CDR3 protein. The sample records about 220,000 distinct CDR3 sequences, approximately 5.9% being singletons. Germline V CDR1 and CDR2: DFQATT, SNEGSKA (reference sequence). CDR3 length: 15 amino acids. The trim removed 6 bases at V and 0 bases at J, leaving 5 bases unmatched. This sample was also put to use in a study of T cells expressing NK-cell markers. This second study notes: What remained unclear was the HCMV specificity of expanded NKG2C+ T cell clones.

This clonotype was obtained from a woman aged 18-30 years in good health. The chain is built from TRBV20-1 and TRBJ2-3; 11 bases align to TRBD2. The sample was CD8+ T cells sorted from blood. CDR3 residues: CSARGLAVSTDTQYF. The CDR3 DNA follows: TGCAGTGCCAGGGGACTAGCGGTTAGCACAGATACGCAGTATTTT.